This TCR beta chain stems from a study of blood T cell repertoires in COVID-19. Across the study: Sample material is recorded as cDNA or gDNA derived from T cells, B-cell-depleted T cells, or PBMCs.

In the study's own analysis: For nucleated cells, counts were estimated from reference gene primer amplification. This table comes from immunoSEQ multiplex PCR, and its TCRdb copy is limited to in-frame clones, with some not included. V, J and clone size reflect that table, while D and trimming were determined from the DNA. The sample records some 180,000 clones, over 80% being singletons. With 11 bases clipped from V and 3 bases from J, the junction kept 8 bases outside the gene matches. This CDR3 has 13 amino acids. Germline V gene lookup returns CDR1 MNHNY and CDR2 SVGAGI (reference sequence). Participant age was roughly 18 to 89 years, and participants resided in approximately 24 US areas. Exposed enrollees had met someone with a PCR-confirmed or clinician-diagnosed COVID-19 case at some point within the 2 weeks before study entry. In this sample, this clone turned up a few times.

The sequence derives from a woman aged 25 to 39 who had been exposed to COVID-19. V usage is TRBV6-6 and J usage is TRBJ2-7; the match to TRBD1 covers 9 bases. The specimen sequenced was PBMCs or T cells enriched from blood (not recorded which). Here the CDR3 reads CAGGRGQGYEQYF. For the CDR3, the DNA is TGTGCCGGCGGTCGGGGACAGGGCTACGAGCAGTACTTC.